This T cell receptor beta chain was recovered during a study of low-dose radiotherapy and immunotherapy resistance in tumors. The overall study: Each patient was administered nivolumab intravenously at 240 mg, which was a flat dose, every two weeks, along with intravenous ipilimumab at 1 mg/kg every six weeks. From cycle 1 day 1, patients took oral aspirin 300 mg every day for four cycles.

With TRAV- and TRBV-specific primers, first-strand cDNA was made, covering the alpha and beta chains. Both a constant-region primer and a V-primer adapter served to amplify TCRs across around 20 PCR cycles. In TCRdb, the reads were re-called with MiXCR into one record per CDR3 protein. The sample carries tens of thousands of distinct CDR3 sequences, 9.4% recorded once. With 5 bases clipped from V and 3 bases from J, the junction kept 4 bases outside the gene matches. Germline CDR1 reads SQVTM; CDR2 reads ANQGSEA. The CDR3 runs to 14 residues. This clonotype was recorded many times. Time point specified: before trial treatment.

The starting material was PBMCs, obtained before treatment. The TCR was taken from a male donor with prostate cancer. This chain uses TRBV29-1 with TRBJ2-1; 10 bases are a match to TRBD1. The CDR3 loop is CSVRQGANYNEQFF. CDR3 DNA sequence: TGCAGCGTTCGACAGGGGGCTAACTACAATGAGCAGTTCTTC.